A selection of T cell receptor beta chains follows, all from one sample in a study of blood T cell repertoires in COVID-19. Assay used: immunoSEQ multiplex PCR; TCRdb lists only in-frame clones, some missing. The sample holds around 480,000 clones; approximately 88% are singletons and the top ten take 10% to 15%. The source material was peripheral blood. All receptors derive from a woman aged 45 to 65 with COVID-19, enrolled during active disease. Each CDR3 is given with its conserved first and last residue. A D gene is named only where the DNA matches it firmly. Some rows mark clone size as missing; the rest say once, few, many or name a class of expanded clone.

>TRBV10-1|.|.|TRBJ2-7
TGCGCCAGCAGTGGTCACGGTTCCTACGAGCAGTACTTC
CASSGHGSYEQYF
>TRBV13|.|.|TRBJ2-4
TGTGCCAGCAGCCCCAGGGGAGGGCTAGCCAAAAACATTCAGTACTTC
CASSPRGGLAKNIQYF
>TRBV5-6|once|.|TRBJ1-1
TGTGCCAGCAGCTTGATTGGCCCCACTGAAGCTTTCTTT
CASSLIGPTEAFF
>TRBV5-1|.|.|TRBJ2-5
TGCGCCAGCAGTTCTCGCAGGGAGACCCAGTACTTC
CASSSRRETQYF
>TRBV7-8|.|.|TRBJ2-7
TGTGCCAGCAGCGGTAGCAGGGTAGTCGTCTCCTACGAGCAGTACTTC
CASSGSRVVVSYEQYF
>TRBV18|.|.|TRBJ2-7
TGTGCCAGCTCACCAAGCAGGGAACGGGACGAGCAGTACTTC
CASSPSRERDEQYF
>TRBV13|.|TRBD2|TRBJ2-1
TGTGCCAGCAGCGACGGACTAGCGGGGGGATACAATGAGCAGTTCTTC
CASSDGLAGGYNEQFF
>TRBV7-3|.|.|TRBJ1-5
TGTGCCAGCAGCTTAAAACGGGAACCGGGCAGGGGATTTAGCAATCAGCCCCAGCATTTT
CASSLKREPGRGFSNQPQHF
>TRBV5-6|.|TRBD1|TRBJ1-6
TGTGCCAGCAGCGCGGGACAGGACGCTCTTTATAATTCACCCCTCCACTTT
CASSAGQDALYNSPLHF
>TRBV13|.|TRBD2|TRBJ2-7
TGTGCCAGCAGCCCGGGACTAGCGGGGGGGATCTACGAGCAGTACTTC
CASSPGLAGGIYEQYF
>TRBV9|.|.|TRBJ1-2
TGTGCCAGCAGCCCGACAGATACTAACTATGGCTACACCTTC
CASSPTDTNYGYTF
>TRBV30|.|.|TRBJ2-2
TGTGCCTGGAGTCGGGGGGCGCCCATGAACACCGGGGAGCTGTTTTTT
CAWSRGAPMNTGELFF
>TRBV27|.|TRBD1|TRBJ2-2
TGTGCCAGCAAAAAAACCGGGACAGGGAGCACCGGGGAGCTGTTTTTT
CASKKTGTGSTGELFF
>TRBV3-1/TRBV3-2|.|.|TRBJ1-2
TGTGCCAGCAGCCGAACCCCAGGGCAGGGCCTCTATGGCTACACCTTC
CASSRTPGQGLYGYTF
>TRBV6-1|.|.|TRBJ2-7
TGTGCCAGCAGTGAACAGGGATTGGGCTCCTACGAGCAGTACTTC
CASSEQGLGSYEQYF
>TRBV2|.|TRBD2|TRBJ2-5
TGTGCCAGCACGCGACTAGCGGCCCAAGAGACCCAGTACTTC
CASTRLAAQETQYF
>TRBV5-6|.|.|TRBJ2-7
TGTGCCAGCAGCTACTACGGAGAGCAGTACTTC
CASSYYGEQYF
>TRBV4-1|.|TRBD1|TRBJ2-4
TGCGCCAGCAGCCAAGTTCATACAGGGGTGTTAGCCAAAAACATTCAGTACTTC
CASSQVHTGVLAKNIQYF
>TRBV30|.|.|TRBJ2-7
TGTGCCTGGAGTGTAAGCCCCGGGGCAGGGGTTGTGCAGTACTTC
CAWSVSPGAGVVQYF
>TRBV7-9|.|TRBD1|TRBJ2-7
TGTGCCAGCAGCCCTGGACAGGTCTCCTTCAACGAGCAGTACTTC
CASSPGQVSFNEQYF
>TRBV2|.|.|TRBJ1-2
TGTGCCAGCACGCCAGGGAACTATGGCTACACCTTC
CASTPGNYGYTF
>TRBV11-2|.|.|TRBJ1-2
TGTGCCAGCAGCTCAACAGGGCCCTATGGCTACACCTTC
CASSSTGPYGYTF
>TRBV12-5|.|.|TRBJ1-3
TGTGCTAGTGGCGACCCCCCGACAGGACGCTCTGGAAACACCATATATTTT
CASGDPPTGRSGNTIYF
>TRBV24-1|.|TRBD2|TRBJ2-3
TGTGCCACCAGTGATCGCACCGGGACTAGCGGCGCAGATACGCAGTATTTT
CATSDRTGTSGADTQYF
>TRBV7-9|.|.|TRBJ1-4
TGTGCCAGCAGCTTGTTAGGACTTGGGGAAAAACTGTTTTTT
CASSLLGLGEKLFF
>TRBV3-1/TRBV3-2|.|.|TRBJ1-5
TGTGCCAGCAGCGAGGCAGGGGGCAATCAGCCCCAGCATTTT
CASSEAGGNQPQHF
>TRBV6-5|.|TRBD1|TRBJ1-5
TGTGCCAGCAGGACAGGGGGCAATCAGCCCCAGCATTTT
CASRTGGNQPQHF